Presented here are 15 T cell receptor beta chains from one specimen sequenced in a study of T-cell memory formation after mild COVID-19. Via MiXCR, TCRdb re-called the 5' RACE reads, giving one row per CDR3 protein. The sample includes 400,000 to 500,000 distinct CDR3 sequences, 20% of them seen just once. The sample comprised PBMCs or a T cell subset sorted from them (not recorded which). The receptors here all came from an adult woman who had mild COVID-19 (a few samples of this study predate the infection). Cell type and time point are not known.

This clonotype was observed a few times. The chain combines TRBV5-1 with TRBJ2-1; D possibly uses TRBD1 or TRBD2 (5 bases each). CDR3 length: 13 amino acids. CDR1 and CDR2 (germline): SGHRS, YFSETQ. V was clipped by 0 bases and J by 7 bases, with 8 bases between them. The CDR3 nucleotides are TGCGCCAGCAGCTTGGTTGGGACGAATGAGCAGTTCTTC. This translates into CASSLVGTNEQFF.

This clonotype was counted at least ten times. This chain joins TRBV7-2 and TRBJ2-5, with 8 bases matching TRBD2. Germline-derived CDR1 and CDR2 are SGHTA and FQGNSA. CDR3 length: 15 residues. After removal of 1 base from V and 4 bases from J, the junction contained 5 bases not matched to a gene. The CDR3, as DNA: TGTGCCAGCAGCTTAGGGCGGGGGGAAACAGAGACCCAGTACTTC. Protein: CASSLGRGETETQYF. Using reference TRBV7-2 and TRBJ2-5 for the parts outside the CDR3, the full variable domain is GAGVSQSPSNKVTEKGKDVELRCDPISGHTALYWYRQSLGQGLEFLIYFQGNSAPDKSGLPSDRFSAERTGGSVSTLTIQRTQQEDSAVYLCASSLGRGETETQYFGPGTRLLVL.

This clonotype came up a few times. V gene TRBV7-3 combines with J gene TRBJ1-1; D is unresolved. Germline CDR1 is SGHTA and CDR2 is FQGTGA. The CDR3 covers 13 residues. V lost 5 bases, J lost 4 bases, and 11 bases lay in between. CDR3 residues: CASSPLVGTEAFF. The DNA for the CDR3 is TGTGCCAGCAGCCCCCTTGTGGGCACTGAAGCTTTCTTT.

The rearrangement links TRBV29-1 to TRBJ1-1; D ambiguous. Germline CDR1 and CDR2: SQVTM and ANQGSEA. Deletions cut 4 bases from V and 4 bases from J, with 13 bases between. There are 13 residues in the CDR3. The CDR3 region is CSVVSQVGTEAFF. CDR3 bases: TGCAGCGTTGTCAGTCAAGTGGGCACTGAAGCTTTCTTT.

The rearrangement links TRBV5-1 to TRBJ2-1; TRBD1 matches at 8 bases. This CDR3 has 15 residues. CDR1 and CDR2 from the germline V gene are SGHRS and YFSETQ. V was clipped by 4 bases and J by 6 bases; unmatched bases: 9. CDR3 amino acids: CASSLWTGPGNEQFF. The CDR3 nucleotides are TGCGCCAGCAGCCTATGGACAGGGCCGGGCAATGAGCAGTTCTTC.

This clonotype occurred a few times. V is TRBV12-3 or TRBV12-4 and J is TRBJ1-1; 7 nucleotides line up with TRBD1. This CDR3 comprises 14 residues. V dropped 5 bases and J dropped 6; count of bases not matched to a gene: 9. The DNA for the CDR3 is TGTGCCAGCAGTCGACAGGGAATCGTCGCTGAAGCTTTCTTT. Amino acid sequence: CASSRQGIVAEAFF.

V is TRBV5-6 and J is TRBJ2-6, with 8 bases matching TRBD1. The CDR3 covers 19 residues. Germline V gives CDR1 SGHDT, CDR2 YYEEEE. With 0 bases clipped from V and 0 bases from J, the junction kept 8 bases outside the gene matches. CDR3 nucleotide sequence: TGTGCCAGCAGCTTGGTGGTGGGACAGGTCCCCTCTGGGGCCAACGTCCTGACTTTC. Amino acid sequence: CASSLVVGQVPSGANVLTF.

There are a few counts of this clonotype. The rearrangement uses TRBV30 and TRBJ2-5; D is tentatively TRBD1 or TRBD2 (6 bases each). The CDR3 has 15 residues. Trimming removed 0 bases from V and 5 bases from J, with 16 bases in between. CDR1 GTSNPN and CDR2 SVGIG come from the germline V gene (reference sequence). The CDR3 loop is CAWSVGGKGGETQYF. DNA of the CDR3: TGTGCCTGGAGTGTAGGCGGGAAAGGGGGGGAGACCCAGTACTTC.

This sequence joins TRBV7-3 and TRBJ2-3; possible D gene TRBD1, 5 bases. The ends were cut back, 5 bases at V and 0 bases at J, with 12 bases in the middle. The CDR3 runs to 15 residues. CDR1 is SGHTA and CDR2 is FQGTGA in the germline V gene. The CDR3 DNA is TGTGCCAGCAGCGCAGGACAACACAGCACAGATACGCAGTATTTT. It is translated as CASSAGQHSTDTQYF.

This clonotype was found many times. The rearrangement links TRBV5-1 to TRBJ1-5, with D unclear. The germline V and J ends were trimmed by 0 bases and 0 bases, with 1 base remaining between them. CDR1 and CDR2 (germline): SGHRS, YFSETQ. CDR3 length: 13 residues. CDR3 coding DNA: TGCGCCAGCAGCTTGGATAGCAATCAGCCCCAGCATTTT. Protein product: CASSLDSNQPQHF.

This clonotype was detected a few times. The V gene is TRBV6-2 or TRBV6-3, the J gene TRBJ1-1, with D possibly being TRBD1 (5 bases). Germline CDR1 MNHEY, CDR2 SVGEGT. The CDR3 runs to 15 residues. V lost 2 bases to trimming and J lost 0 bases, with 10 bases between them. The CDR3 region is CASSYNYRMNTEAFF. In nucleotides, the CDR3 is TGTGCCAGCAGTTACAACTACAGGATGAACACTGAAGCTTTCTTT.

The chain employs TRBV12-3 or TRBV12-4 and TRBJ2-7; 7 positions match TRBD1. Germline trimming cut 3 bases from V and 10 bases from J; bases unmatched to any gene: 6. This CDR3 comprises 12 residues. The CDR3 loop is CASSFPGTAQYF. DNA of the CDR3: TGTGCCAGCAGTTTCCCCGGGACAGCTCAGTACTTC.

In its sample, this clonotype was seen a few times. V is TRBV27 and J is TRBJ2-1; 7 positions match TRBD1. The V and J ends lost 2 bases and 5 bases, in that order; junction bases with no gene match: 6. Germline CDR1 MNHEY, CDR2 SMNVEV (reference sequence). The CDR3 runs to 15 residues. CDR3 sequence: CASSLGSTGDNEQFF. CDR3 nucleotides: TGTGCCAGCAGTTTAGGTTCAACAGGGGACAATGAGCAGTTCTTC.

The chain joins TRBV7-8 to TRBJ2-7, with a weak D call TRBD2 (6 bases). Per the germline V gene, CDR1 is SGHVS and CDR2 is FQNEAQ. The CDR3 covers 14 residues. The V end lost 9 bases, the J end lost 6 bases, and 21 bases lay between the germline ends. The CDR3 DNA reads as TGTGCCAGAAGCGTTGGACTAAAGGTCCCCGAGCAGTACTTC. It translates to CARSVGLKVPEQYF.

The chain has TRBV11-3 and TRBJ2-2; maybe TRBD2 (5 bases). Trimming took off 5 bases at V and 1 base at J, with 11 bases between the two ends. This CDR3 region has 15 residues. The germline V gene has CDR1 SGHNT and CDR2 YENEEA. The CDR3 nucleotides read TGTGCCAGCAGCCCGCCGGGGAGGAACACCGGGGAGCTGTTTTTT. It encodes CASSPPGRNTGELFF.